A selection of T cell receptor beta chains follows, all from one sample in a study of cytomegalovirus exposure and HLA in healthy donors. Sequenced by immunoSEQ multiplex PCR; TCRdb stores in-frame clones only, minus some. The data show just over 150,000 clones, around 80% seen once. Specimen: PBMCs. The receptors here all came from a male donor in good health and CMV-seropositive. The CDR3 runs from the conserved cysteine through the conserved F or W. A D gene is named only where the DNA matches it firmly. Expanded clones get a size class; other rows say once, few or many, or leave the size out.

clone_size j_call v_call d_call cdr3_aa cdr3_nt
. TRBJ2-1 TRBV5-6 . CASSLSGYYNEQFF TGTGCCAGCAGCTTGTCGGGGTACTACAATGAGCAGTTCTTC
. TRBJ2-7 TRBV7-9 TRBD2 CASSLGGPGLAHYEQYF TGTGCCAGCAGCTTAGGGGGACCGGGACTAGCACACTACGAGCAGTACTTC
. TRBJ1-2 TRBV4-2 . CASSQEGAGYTF TGTGCCAGCAGCCAAGAGGGGGCTGGCTACACCTTC
. TRBJ1-2 TRBV5-6 . CASSLSIPHRGTYGYTF TGTGCCAGCAGCTTGAGCATACCCCACCGGGGGACCTATGGCTACACCTTC
. TRBJ2-2 TRBV7-3 . CASSSDSNTGELFF TGTGCCAGCAGTTCGGACTCGAACACCGGGGAGCTGTTTTTT
. TRBJ2-7 TRBV7-9 TRBD1 CASSLEGAYEQYF TGTGCCAGCAGCTTAGAGGGGGCGTACGAGCAGTACTTC
once TRBJ1-2 TRBV29-1 . CSVEDSQAGYTF TGCAGCGTTGAGGACAGTCAAGCTGGCTACACCTTC
. TRBJ2-7 TRBV19 TRBD1 CASSIVGTGTYEQYF TGTGCCAGTAGTATAGTTGGGACAGGGACCTACGAGCAGTACTTC
. TRBJ1-1 TRBV27 . CASSLDRRGANTEAFF TGTGCCAGCAGTCTCGACAGGCGAGGGGCGAACACTGAAGCTTTCTTT
few TRBJ1-1 TRBV4-3 . CASSQRGGVLNTEAFF TGCGCCAGCAGCCAAAGAGGAGGGGTTTTGAACACTGAAGCTTTCTTT
. TRBJ1-1 TRBV2 TRBD1 CASSLPEGQGRTEAFF TGTGCCAGCAGTCTACCCGAGGGACAGGGAAGGACTGAAGCTTTCTTT
few TRBJ2-1 TRBV5-6 . CASSTEFSSYNEQFF TGTGCCAGCAGTACAGAGTTCTCCTCCTACAATGAGCAGTTCTTC
. TRBJ2-1 TRBV5-6 TRBD2 CASSHRTSLVQFF TGTGCCAGCAGCCACAGGACTAGTTTGGTGCAGTTCTTC
once TRBJ1-1 TRBV13 . CASSTGLLVMNTEAFF TGTGCCAGCAGCACCGGACTCCTAGTCATGAACACTGAAGCTTTCTTT
. TRBJ2-1 TRBV19 TRBD2 CASSLASGNEQFF TGTGCCAGTAGTCTGGCTAGCGGCAATGAGCAGTTCTTC
. TRBJ1-5 TRBV30 TRBD1 CAWNLDRLNQPQHF TGTGCCTGGAACCTGGACAGGCTCAATCAGCCCCAGCATTTT
. TRBJ2-5 TRBV13 TRBD1 CASSLALQGAGETQYF TGTGCCAGCAGCTTAGCCCTACAGGGGGCGGGGGAGACCCAGTACTTC
. TRBJ2-3 TRBV6-5 TRBD2 CASSQTSDSTDTQCF TGTGCCAGCAGTCAGACTAGCGACAGCACAGATACGCAGTGTTTT
. TRBJ2-7 TRBV14 . CASSQVGTGEQYF TGTGCCAGCAGCCAAGTGGGGACTGGGGAGCAGTACTTC
. TRBJ2-3 TRBV30 . CAWSRETGSDTQYF TGTGCCTGGAGCCGGGAGACGGGGTCAGATACGCAGTATTTT
once TRBJ2-5 TRBV7-2 TRBD1 CASSLGNRGREETQYF TGTGCCAGCAGCTTAGGGAATAGGGGGCGGGAAGAGACCCAGTACTTC
. TRBJ1-4 TRBV18 TRBD1 CASSPTGVGEKLFF TGTGCCAGCTCTCCGACAGGGGTTGGTGAAAAACTGTTTTTT
few TRBJ2-1 TRBV7-9 TRBD2 CASSLTAGGTEQFF TGTGCCAGCAGCTTAACAGCGGGAGGGACGGAGCAGTTCTTC
. TRBJ2-7 TRBV9 . CASSPRDPYEQYF TGTGCCAGCAGCCCCCGGGATCCGTACGAGCAGTACTTC
once TRBJ2-5 TRBV27 . CASGRGTQYF TGTGCCAGCGGAAGGGGGACCCAGTACTTC
. TRBJ2-7 TRBV30 . CAWSVSLSYEQYF TGTGCCTGGAGTGTAAGCCTCTCCTACGAGCAGTACTTC
. TRBJ2-2 TRBV19 . CASSFGSIIAGELFF TGTGCCAGTAGTTTCGGGTCGATTATCGCGGGGGAGCTGTTTTTT
. TRBJ2-5 TRBV9 TRBD2 CASSVVDSGRAGETQYF TGTGCCAGCAGCGTAGTGGATAGCGGGAGGGCCGGGGAGACCCAGTACTTC
. TRBJ2-7 TRBV27 . CASSLFGYGYEQYF TGTGCCAGCAGTTTATTCGGGTACGGCTACGAGCAGTACTTC
once TRBJ1-3 TRBV30 . CAWNLDTGNTIYF TGTGCCTGGAATCTGGACACAGGAAACACCATATATTTT
. TRBJ2-2 TRBV9 . CASSVDWNTGELFF TGTGCCAGCAGCGTGGACTGGAACACCGGGGAGCTGTTTTTT
. TRBJ1-2 TRBV29-1 . CSVDSYGYTF TGCAGCGTCGACAGCTATGGCTACACCTTC
. TRBJ1-6 TRBV6-5 . CASSYLGRVDSPLHF TGTGCCAGCAGTTACTTAGGGAGAGTGGATTCACCCCTCCACTTT
few TRBJ2-7 TRBV4-3 TRBD1 CASSLRTGRAYEQYF TGCGCCAGCAGCCTTCGGACAGGGCGGGCCTACGAGCAGTACTTC
. TRBJ2-1 TRBV6-5 . CASSLYAGSSYNEQFF TGTGCCAGCAGTTTGTACGCTGGCAGCTCCTACAATGAGCAGTTCTTC
few TRBJ1-1 TRBV18 . CASSRGGNTEAFF TGTGCCAGCTCACGGGGGGGGAACACTGAAGCTTTCTTT
few TRBJ1-2 TRBV28 TRBD1 CASSLTGGGQLGYTF TGTGCCAGCAGTCTTACAGGGGGCGGCCAGCTGGGCTACACCTTC
. TRBJ1-1 TRBV28 TRBD1 CASRPGQMNTEAFF TGTGCCAGCAGGCCGGGACAGATGAACACTGAAGCTTTCTTT
. TRBJ2-7 TRBV9 TRBD2 CASSVTSGRAQYF TGTGCCAGCAGCGTCACTAGCGGGAGAGCGCAGTACTTC
. TRBJ2-7 TRBV6-5 . CASSFQGYEQYF TGTGCCAGCAGTTTCCAGGGCTACGAGCAGTACTTC
. TRBJ2-2 TRBV5-4 TRBD1 CASSDGQANTGELFF TGTGCCAGCAGCGACGGACAGGCGAACACCGGGGAGCTGTTTTTT
. TRBJ2-5 TRBV5-1 . CASRRGQPGVETQYF TGCGCCAGCAGGCGAGGACAGCCTGGGGTGGAGACCCAGTACTTC
. TRBJ1-1 TRBV30 . CAWSVSPDEAFF TGTGCCTGGAGTGTATCTCCAGATGAAGCTTTCTTT
. TRBJ1-4 TRBV9 TRBD1 CASSGDRGREKLFF TGTGCCAGCAGCGGTGACAGGGGGCGAGAAAAACTGTTTTTT
. TRBJ2-7 TRBV27 . CASSLSRGHRMYEQYF TGTGCCAGCAGTTTGTCACGCGGGCACCGGATGTACGAGCAGTACTTC
. TRBJ1-2 TRBV11-2 TRBD1 CASSSGQGNGHTF TGTGCCAGCAGCTCCGGACAGGGGAATGGCCACACCTTC
. TRBJ1-2 TRBV2 . CASSQDWGGYTF TGTGCCAGCAGTCAGGACTGGGGTGGCTACACCTTC
. TRBJ1-4 TRBV5-6 . CASSLVQSGGEKLFF TGTGCCAGCAGCTTGGTACAGTCTGGGGGCGAAAAACTGTTTTTT
. TRBJ1-5 TRBV5-1 TRBD1 CASSPGSGQGANQPQHF TGCGCCAGCAGCCCCGGTTCCGGACAGGGGGCCAATCAGCCCCAGCATTTT
. TRBJ2-1 TRBV30 . CAWEGGAGNYNEQFF TGTGCCTGGGAGGGGGGGGCGGGAAATTACAATGAGCAGTTCTTC
. TRBJ1-2 TRBV9 TRBD1 CASSGRRQGRDYGYTF TGTGCCAGCAGCGGAAGAAGACAGGGACGGGACTATGGCTACACCTTC
. TRBJ1-1 TRBV5-1 TRBD1 CASSSAGGSVNTEAFF TGCGCCAGCAGTTCAGCAGGGGGCTCGGTGAACACTGAAGCTTTCTTT
. TRBJ2-7 TRBV4-3 TRBD2 CASSQDSGGSNEQYF TGCGCCAGCAGCCAAGATTCAGGCGGGAGCAACGAGCAGTACTTC